Following are 32 T cell receptor beta chains from one sample sequenced in a study of T cell repertoires in cytomegalovirus infection. MiXCR, run by TCRdb on the reads, gives a single entry per CDR3 protein. The profile covers 85,000 to 120,000 distinct CDR3 sequences, with about 15% appearing a single time and 6.5% to 9.5% taken by the ten largest. Sample: PBMCs. These receptors came from a human donor in good health (CMV status not recorded). Some clones in this sample may be carry-over from other donors' samples.

The sample holds many counts of this clonotype. V and J are TRBV7-2 and TRBJ2-5; the D is unclear. The CDR3 length is 15 residues. Looked up from germline, CDR1 is SGHTA and CDR2 is FQGNSA. V lost 5 bases, J lost 5 bases, and 18 bases lay in between. CDR3 bases: TGTGCCAGCAGCACCCAATCCGGTCCACGGGAGACCCAGTACTTC. This codes for CASSTQSGPRETQYF.

The J gene is TRBJ2-7, the V gene TRBV10-2, with D perhaps given as TRBD1 or TRBD2 (6 bases each). Germline V gives CDR1 WSHSY, CDR2 SAAADI. The CDR3 consists of 16 residues. Trimming shortened V by 4 bases and J by 1 base, and 17 bases separated the two germline ends. The CDR3 DNA sequence: TGCGCCAGCAGTGCGAGGGGGGCTGGTGGTTCCTACGAGCAGTACTTC. It specifies CASSARGAGGSYEQYF.

This sequence joins TRBV2 and TRBJ2-7; D gene ambiguous. This CDR3 comprises 12 residues. The V and J ends lost 4 bases and 2 bases respectively, with 6 bases between them. Germline V gene data show CDR1 as SNHLY and CDR2 as FYNNEI. The CDR3 DNA sequence: TGTGCCAGCAGTGGCAGCCCCTACGAGCAGTACTTC. Its translation is CASSGSPYEQYF.

The rearrangement joins TRBV10-3 to TRBJ1-1, with D unresolved. The CDR3 runs to 12 residues. Looked up from germline, CDR1 is ENHRY and CDR2 is SYGVKD. Trimming removed 10 bases from V and 1 base from J, with 10 bases in between. The chain's CDR3 is CATQRGNTEAFF. Here the CDR3 DNA reads TGTGCCACCCAACGGGGGAACACTGAAGCTTTCTTT.

The chain combines TRBV10-3 with TRBJ2-7; no clear D. The germline gives CDR1 ENHRY, CDR2 SYGVKD. V dropped 5 bases and J dropped 4 bases, with 15 bases sitting between them. The CDR3 totals 14 residues. The CDR3 DNA reads TGTGCCATCAGTAACTTACAGACCTCTTACGAGCAGTACTTC. Protein sequence: CAISNLQTSYEQYF.

A remark on this clonotype: This clone may be a read error of a much larger clone one base away. CDR3 residues: CASREPGQHPYEQYF. DNA for the CDR3: TGCGCCAGCAGGGAACCGGGACAGCACCCCTACGAGCAGTACTTC. J is TRBJ2-7 and V is TRBV5-1, with 7 positions matching TRBD1. The CDR3 is 15 amino acids. The germline V gene encodes CDR1 SGHRS and CDR2 YFSETQ. The J segment lost 2 bases and the V segment lost 5 bases, leaving 10 bases of the junction unmatched.

The chain employs TRBV20-1 and TRBJ2-5; 7 nucleotides agree with TRBD2. The CDR3 runs 15 residues. J was trimmed by 3 bases and V by 5 bases; bases with no gene match: 12. In germline, CDR1 is DFQATT, CDR2 SNEGSKA (reference sequence). Here the CDR3 reads CSAQEGLLIKETQYF. CDR3 sequence (DNA): TGCAGTGCTCAAGAGGGACTACTAATAAAAGAGACCCAGTACTTC.

The sample holds many counts of this clonotype. The V and J genes are TRBV28 and TRBJ2-2, with D hard to call. The CDR3 is 14 amino acids. Trimming removed 7 bases at V and 5 bases at J, with 14 bases between. Germline CDR1 is MDHEN and CDR2 is SYDVKM. CDR3 DNA sequence: TGTGCCAGCACGAGTCCGCCCGAGACCGGGGAGCTGTTTTTT. Residues: CASTSPPETGELFF.

The table lists this clonotype with many counts. J is TRBJ1-1 and V is TRBV29-1; tentatively, D is TRBD1 (6 bases). Germline CDR1 reads SQVTM; CDR2 reads ANQGSEA. The CDR3 is made up of 14 amino acids. Trimming took 4 bases from V and 4 from J, leaving 16 bases between them. In DNA, the CDR3 is TGCAGCGTTGGGGGGGACACTTACCTCACTGAAGCTTTCTTT. It translates to CSVGGDTYLTEAFF. Using reference TRBV29-1 and TRBJ1-1 for the parts outside the CDR3, the full variable domain is SAVISQKPSRDICQRGTSLTIQCQVDSQVTMMFWYRQQPGQSLTLIATANQGSEATYESGFVIDKFPISRPNLTFSTLTVSNMSPEDSSIYLCSVGGDTYLTEAFFGQGTRLTVV.

At least ten counts were recorded for this clonotype. This sequence joins TRBV2 and TRBJ1-3, with no clear D. The V end lost 3 bases, the J end lost 4 bases, and 10 bases lay between the germline ends. Germline values: CDR1 SNHLY, CDR2 FYNNEI. The length of the CDR3 is 14 residues. The CDR3 region has the DNA TGTGCCAGCAGTGACCCCGCCGCGGGAAACACCATATATTTT. Amino acids: CASSDPAAGNTIYF. The variable domain in full, completed from reference TRBV2 and TRBJ1-3, reads EPEVTQTPSHQVTQMGQEVILRCVPISNHLYFYWYRQILGQKVEFLVSFYNNEISEKSEIFDDQFSVERPDGSNFTLKIRSTKLEDSAMYFCASSDPAAGNTIYFGEGSWLTVV.

This clonotype has just a few counts. The chain couples TRBV4-3 to TRBJ2-1, with unresolved D. V lost 0 bases, J lost 6 bases, and 12 bases lay in between. There are 15 residues in the CDR3. From germline, CDR1 is LGHNA and CDR2 YSLEER. Here the CDR3 reads CASSQERRPTNEQFF. The CDR3 DNA reads as TGCGCCAGCAGCCAAGAAAGGCGACCGACCAATGAGCAGTTCTTC.

In this sample, this clonotype turned up many times. The chain couples TRBV5-5 to TRBJ1-2, with 8 positions matching TRBD1. Germline V gene sequence: CDR1 SGHKS, CDR2 YYEKEE (reference sequence). Trimming took 4 bases from V and 7 from J; bases not matched to a gene: 9. The CDR3 extends over 14 amino acids. CDR3 protein: CASSGDRGTRGYTF. The DNA for the CDR3 is TGTGCCAGCAGCGGTGACAGGGGTACGCGTGGCTACACCTTC.

This clonotype showed up just a few times. The gene calls are TRBV10-3 and TRBJ1-2; tentatively, D is TRBD1 (5 bases). The germline CDR1 and CDR2 sequences are ENHRY and SYGVKD. The CDR3 loop spans 13 amino acids. V was cut by 6 bases and J by 2 bases, with 10 bases left in between. CDR3 sequence: CAISPQVNYGYTF. CDR3 coding DNA: TGTGCCATCAGCCCACAGGTCAACTATGGCTACACCTTC.

This clonotype was seen only a few times. The chain joins TRBV24-1 to TRBJ2-1; D perhaps matches TRBD2 (6 bases). Trimming took 4 bases from V and 6 from J, leaving 15 bases between them. The CDR3 contains 15 residues. The germline gives CDR1 KGHDR, CDR2 SFDVKD. Here the CDR3 DNA reads TGTGCCACCAGTGAGTCGGGACTTCGATTCAATGAGCAGTTCTTC. This gives the protein CATSESGLRFNEQFF.

This clonotype has only a few counts. This chain connects TRBV20-1 to TRBJ2-7; D may be TRBD1 (6 bases). This CDR3 has 13 amino acids. Trimming removed 5 bases at V and 1 base at J, with 12 bases between. Germline V CDR1 and CDR2: DFQATT, SNEGSKA (reference sequence). CDR3 sequence (DNA): TGCAGTGCTCGTGACAGGTTTTCCTACGAGCAGTACTTC. It specifies CSARDRFSYEQYF.

This sequence joins TRBV9 and TRBJ1-2; 10 nucleotides align to TRBD1. Germline V gene data show CDR1 as SGDLS and CDR2 as YYNGEE. The CDR3 consists of 16 residues. V dropped 3 bases and J dropped 3; count of bases not matched to a gene: 8. The CDR3 DNA sequence: TGTGCCAGCAGCGCCACCCCGACAGGGGGCTACTATGGCTACACCTTC. Translated, it gives CASSATPTGGYYGYTF. The whole variable domain, remainder taken from reference TRBV9 and TRBJ1-2, is DSGVTQTPKHLITATGQRVTLRCSPRSGDLSVYWYQQSLDQGLQFLIQYYNGEERAKGNILERFSAQQFPDLHSELNLSSLELGDSALYFCASSATPTGGYYGYTFGSGTRLTVV.

This clonotype was seen a few times. One junction end disagrees with the germline gene, perhaps due to a read error. V gene TRBV7-7 combines with J gene TRBJ2-5; D may match TRBD1 or TRBD2 (5 bases each). This CDR3 region has 14 residues. Germline V gene sequence: CDR1 SSHAT, CDR2 FNYEAQ (reference sequence). CDR3 sequence reads: CASSPTGGGETQYF. As DNA, the CDR3 is TGTGCTAGCAGCCCCACAGGAGGAGGAGAGACCCAGTACTTC.

A few counts support this clonotype. The V gene is TRBV12-3 or TRBV12-4, the J gene TRBJ1-2, with D tentatively TRBD1 (6 bases). V lost 3 bases to trimming and J lost 4 bases, with 9 bases between them. There are 13 residues in the CDR3. The CDR3 sequence: CASSLDSSYGYTF. The DNA of the CDR3 is TGTGCCAGCAGTTTGGACAGTAGCTATGGCTACACCTTC.

This clonotype was detected only a few times. CDR3 DNA: TGCAGCGTTCTTCCGGGACCTCAGGAAGCTTTCTTT. Translated, it gives CSVLPGPQEAFF. The chain recombines TRBV29-1 with TRBJ1-1, with TRBD1 as a possible D gene (5 bases). V was pared by 5 bases and J by 8 bases, with 15 bases between. CDR3 length equals 12 residues. The germline gives CDR1 SQVTM, CDR2 ANQGSEA.

This rearrangement joins TRBV6-1 to TRBJ2-5; TRBD2 aligns across 12 bases. V was pared by 5 bases and J by 8 bases, with 6 bases of the junction left unmatched. CDR3 length: 14 residues. Germline V lookup: CDR1 MNHNS, CDR2 SASEGT. The DNA of the CDR3 is TGTGCCAGCAGTACGAGGACTAGCGGGGCCACCCAGTACTTC. Protein product: CASSTRTSGATQYF.

In its sample, this clonotype was seen many times. The chain is built from TRBV7-9 and TRBJ1-1; D gene ambiguous. This CDR3 region has 13 residues. Germline V CDR1 and CDR2: SEHNR, FQNEAQ (reference sequence). V was trimmed by 5 bases and J by 7 bases, leaving 14 bases between them. CDR3 region: CASSGRGLGEAFF. CDR3 DNA sequence: TGTGCCAGCAGCGGACGCGGGCTTGGTGAAGCTTTCTTT.

The sample holds a few counts of this clonotype. The V call is TRBV20-1, the J call TRBJ1-2, with D tentatively TRBD1 (5 bases). In germline, CDR1 is DFQATT, CDR2 SNEGSKA (reference sequence). V lost 0 bases and J 8 bases, leaving 16 bases between the germline ends. The CDR3 has 14 amino acids. CDR3 loop: CSARDPGLAGGYTF. CDR3 DNA sequence: TGCAGTGCTAGAGATCCGGGACTGGCGGGGGGCTACACCTTC.

This clonotype came up a few times. The V gene is TRBV10-3, the J gene TRBJ2-7; D might be TRBD1 or TRBD2, each matching 7 bases. The germline V and J ends were trimmed by 3 bases and 0 bases, with 21 bases remaining between them. The CDR3 extends over 18 amino acids. Germline assignment: CDR1 ENHRY and CDR2 SYGVKD. The CDR3 protein is CAISDSGEGAGLSYEQYF. CDR3 DNA sequence: TGTGCCATCAGTGATTCCGGGGAGGGGGCAGGTCTCTCCTACGAGCAGTACTTC.

The chain recombines TRBV7-2 with TRBJ2-1; 9 positions agree with TRBD2. In germline, CDR1 is SGHTA, CDR2 FQGNSA. Germline trimming cut 2 bases from V and 13 bases from J; bases unmatched to any gene: 18. The CDR3 contains 17 residues. The CDR3 spells CASSLRQGASGDNNQFF. The DNA for the CDR3 is TGTGCCAGCAGCTTACGGCAGGGAGCTAGCGGGGATAATAATCAGTTCTTC.

This clonotype has at least ten counts. The chain has TRBV7-2 and TRBJ2-1; D ambiguous. This CDR3 is built from 14 residues. Germline V gives CDR1 SGHTA, CDR2 FQGNSA. V was trimmed by 1 base and J by 3 bases, leaving 7 bases between them. CDR3 sequence reads: CASSLGTNYNEQFF. The CDR3 DNA follows: TGTGCCAGCAGCTTAGGTACGAACTACAATGAGCAGTTCTTC.

This clonotype was counted ten times or more. The chain links TRBV27 to TRBJ2-1, with TRBD2 matching over 7 bases. From germline, CDR1 is MNHEY and CDR2 SMNVEV (reference sequence). The CDR3 sequence is 13 residues long. Trimming at V came to 8 bases and at J to 0 bases, leaving 1 base not matched to a gene. Here the CDR3 reads CASWTSSYNEQFF. CDR3 in DNA: TGTGCCAGCTGGACTAGCTCCTACAATGAGCAGTTCTTC.

This clonotype was counted between two and nine times. The gene calls are TRBV28 and TRBJ1-2, with TRBD1 identical over 8 bases. Germline CDR1 and CDR2: MDHEN and SYDVKM. Losses at the gene ends were 7 bases for V and 6 bases for J; bases not matched to a gene: 4. The CDR3 is made up of 12 amino acids. The CDR3 nucleotides are TGTGCCAGCACTGGACAGGGTAATGGCTACACCTTC. Translation gives CASTGQGNGYTF.

The CDR3 is CASSPAEIQETQYF. The CDR3 bases are TGTGCCAGCTCACCTGCAGAAATCCAAGAGACCCAGTACTTC. The V and J genes are TRBV18 and TRBJ2-5; no firm D call. The CDR3 loop spans 14 amino acids. Germline V gene data show CDR1 as KGHSH and CDR2 as LQKENI. Trimming took 3 bases from V and 1 from J, leaving 9 bases between them.

This clonotype was observed many times. The chain has TRBV7-2 and TRBJ2-7, with 10 bases lining up with TRBD1. The junction had 2 bases not matched to a gene; V was cut back by 4 bases and J by 5 bases. Germline V gene data show CDR1 as SGHTA and CDR2 as FQGNSA. This CDR3 has 13 residues. CDR3 region: CASSSGQGNEQYF. In nucleotides, the CDR3 is TGTGCCAGCAGCTCGGGACAGGGGAACGAGCAGTACTTC. The full variable domain, completed using reference TRBV7-2 and TRBJ2-7, is GAGVSQSPSNKVTEKGKDVELRCDPISGHTALYWYRQSLGQGLEFLIYFQGNSAPDKSGLPSDRFSAERTGGSVSTLTIQRTQQEDSAVYLCASSSGQGNEQYFGPGTRLTVT.

The sample holds many counts of this clonotype. The chain carries TRBV7-8 and TRBJ2-5, with 16 bases fitting TRBD2. The CDR3 sequence is 19 residues long. The V and J ends lost 7 bases and 1 base, in that order; junction bases with no gene match: 12. Per the germline V gene, CDR1 is SGHVS and CDR2 is FQNEAQ. CDR3 loop: CASIFRSGLAGGIQETQYF. The CDR3 nucleotides read TGTGCCAGCATCTTCCGATCGGGACTAGCGGGGGGGATCCAAGAGACCCAGTACTTC.

This clonotype was seen ten or more times. This rearrangement joins TRBV7-2 to TRBJ2-2; D unresolved. The CDR3 spans 13 residues. The V end was cut by 3 bases, the J end by 5 bases, with 7 bases between. CDR1 and CDR2 from the germline V gene are SGHTA and FQGNSA. The CDR3 sequence is CASSLSWTGELFF. CDR3 DNA sequence: TGTGCCAGCAGCTTGTCCTGGACCGGGGAGCTGTTTTTT. The full variable domain, rest sourced from reference TRBV7-2 and TRBJ2-2, is GAGVSQSPSNKVTEKGKDVELRCDPISGHTALYWYRQSLGQGLEFLIYFQGNSAPDKSGLPSDRFSAERTGGSVSTLTIQRTQQEDSAVYLCASSLSWTGELFFGEGSRLTVL.

The rearrangement joins TRBV14 to TRBJ1-2; no firm D call. Germline-derived CDR1 and CDR2 are SGHDN and FVKESK. Trimming removed 4 bases from V and 4 bases from J, with 16 bases in between. The CDR3 extends over 15 amino acids. The CDR3 sequence: CASSPLLPGGYGYTF. CDR3 bases: TGTGCCAGCAGCCCCCTGCTTCCCGGCGGCTATGGCTACACCTTC.